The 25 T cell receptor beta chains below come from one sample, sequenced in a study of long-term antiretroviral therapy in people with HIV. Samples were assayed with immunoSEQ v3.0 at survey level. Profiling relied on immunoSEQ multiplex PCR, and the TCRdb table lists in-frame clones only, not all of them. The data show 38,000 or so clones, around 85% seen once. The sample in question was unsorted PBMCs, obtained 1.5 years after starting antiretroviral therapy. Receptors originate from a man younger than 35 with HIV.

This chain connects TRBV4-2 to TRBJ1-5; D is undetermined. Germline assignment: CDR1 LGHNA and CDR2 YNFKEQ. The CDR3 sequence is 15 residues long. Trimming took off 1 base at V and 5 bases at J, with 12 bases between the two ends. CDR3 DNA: TGTGCCAGCAGCCAAGCGTTCAACGGTGATCAGCCCCAGCATTTT. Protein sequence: CASSQAFNGDQPQHF.

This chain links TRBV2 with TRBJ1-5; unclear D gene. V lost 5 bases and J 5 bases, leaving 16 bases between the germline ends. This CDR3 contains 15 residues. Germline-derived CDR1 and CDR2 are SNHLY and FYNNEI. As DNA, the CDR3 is TGTGCCAGCAGTAAAGGGCCTAGAGGTGATCAGCCCCAGCATTTT. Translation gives CASSKGPRGDQPQHF.

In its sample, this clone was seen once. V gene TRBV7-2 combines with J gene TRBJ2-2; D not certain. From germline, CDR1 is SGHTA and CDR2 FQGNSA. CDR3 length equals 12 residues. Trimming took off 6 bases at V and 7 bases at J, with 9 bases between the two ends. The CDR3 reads CASRAPHGELFF. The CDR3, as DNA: TGTGCCAGCAGAGCCCCCCACGGGGAGCTGTTTTTT.

CDR3 in amino acids: CASMRQVAYEQYF. CDR3 sequence (DNA): TGTGCCAGCATGAGACAGGTTGCCTACGAGCAGTACTTC. The chain couples TRBV2 to TRBJ2-7, with D maybe TRBD1 (6 bases). Germline V CDR1 and CDR2: SNHLY, FYNNEI. The CDR3 extends over 13 amino acids. V was pared by 7 bases and J by 2 bases, with 12 bases between.

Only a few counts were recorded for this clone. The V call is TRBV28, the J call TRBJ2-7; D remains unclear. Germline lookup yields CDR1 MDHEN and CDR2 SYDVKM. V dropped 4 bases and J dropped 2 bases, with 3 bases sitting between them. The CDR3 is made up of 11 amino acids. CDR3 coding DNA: TGTGCCAGCAGTTCGGCCTACGAGCAGTACTTC. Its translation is CASSSAYEQYF.

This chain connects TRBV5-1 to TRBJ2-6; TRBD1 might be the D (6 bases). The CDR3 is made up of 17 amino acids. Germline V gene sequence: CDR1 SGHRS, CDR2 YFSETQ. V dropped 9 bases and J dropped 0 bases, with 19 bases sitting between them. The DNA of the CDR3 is TGCGCCACAAAGGACAGAGCGCACTTCTCTGGGGCCAACGTCCTGACTTTC. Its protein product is CATKDRAHFSGANVLTF.

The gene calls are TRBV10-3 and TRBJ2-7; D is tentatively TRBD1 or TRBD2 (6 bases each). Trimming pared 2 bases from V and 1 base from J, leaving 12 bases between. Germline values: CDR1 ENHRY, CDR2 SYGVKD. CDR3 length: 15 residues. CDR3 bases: TGTGCCATCAGTGAGGGGGGGCGACTTTCCTACGAGCAGTACTTC. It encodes CAISEGGRLSYEQYF.

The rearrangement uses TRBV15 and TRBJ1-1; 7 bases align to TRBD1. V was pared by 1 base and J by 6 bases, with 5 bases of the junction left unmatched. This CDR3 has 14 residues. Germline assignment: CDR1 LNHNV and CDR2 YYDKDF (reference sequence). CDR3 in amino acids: CATSRATGRPEAFF. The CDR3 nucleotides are TGTGCCACCAGCAGAGCGACAGGGCGCCCTGAAGCTTTCTTT.

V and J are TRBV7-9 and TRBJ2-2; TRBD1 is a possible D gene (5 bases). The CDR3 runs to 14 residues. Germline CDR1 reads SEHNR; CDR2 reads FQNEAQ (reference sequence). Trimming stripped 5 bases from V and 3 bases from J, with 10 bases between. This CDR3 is CASSLQGYTGELFF. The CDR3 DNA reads TGTGCCAGCAGCCTGCAGGGTTACACCGGGGAGCTGTTTTTT. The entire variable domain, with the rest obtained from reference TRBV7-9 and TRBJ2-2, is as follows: DTGVSQNPRHKITKRGQNVTFRCDPISEHNRLYWYRQTLGQGPEFLTYFQNEAQLEKSRLLSDRFSAERPKGSFSTLEIQRTEQGDSAMYLCASSLQGYTGELFFGEGSRLTVL.

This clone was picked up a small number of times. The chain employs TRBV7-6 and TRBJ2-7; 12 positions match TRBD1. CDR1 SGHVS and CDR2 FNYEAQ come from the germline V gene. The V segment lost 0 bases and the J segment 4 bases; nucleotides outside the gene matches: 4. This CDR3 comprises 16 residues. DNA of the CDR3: TGTGCCAGCAGCTTAGCCCCGGGACAGGGGGCGTACGAGCAGTACTTC. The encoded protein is CASSLAPGQGAYEQYF.

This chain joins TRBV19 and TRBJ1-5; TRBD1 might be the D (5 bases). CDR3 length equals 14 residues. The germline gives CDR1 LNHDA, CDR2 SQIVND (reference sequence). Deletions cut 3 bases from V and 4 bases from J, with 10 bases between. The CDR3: CASSIPGRNQPQHF. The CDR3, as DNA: TGTGCCAGTAGTATCCCAGGGCGTAATCAGCCCCAGCATTTT.

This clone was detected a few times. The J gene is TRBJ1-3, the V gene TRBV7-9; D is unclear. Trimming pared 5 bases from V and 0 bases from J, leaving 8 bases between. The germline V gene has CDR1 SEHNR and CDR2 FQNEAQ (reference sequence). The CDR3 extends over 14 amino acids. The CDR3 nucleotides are TGTGCCAGCAGCGCAGAGTTCTCTGGAAACACCATATATTTT. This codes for CASSAEFSGNTIYF.

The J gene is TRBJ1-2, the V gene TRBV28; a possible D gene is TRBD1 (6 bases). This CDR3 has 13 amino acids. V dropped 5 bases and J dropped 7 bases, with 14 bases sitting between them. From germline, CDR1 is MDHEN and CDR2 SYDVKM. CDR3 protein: CASSPTGFPGYTF. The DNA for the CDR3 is TGTGCCAGCAGTCCCACAGGGTTCCCTGGCTACACCTTC.

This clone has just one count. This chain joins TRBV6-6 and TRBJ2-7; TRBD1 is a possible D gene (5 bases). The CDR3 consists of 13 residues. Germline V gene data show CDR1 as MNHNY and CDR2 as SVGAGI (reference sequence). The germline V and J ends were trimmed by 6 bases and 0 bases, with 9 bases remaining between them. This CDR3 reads CASRRQSSYEQYF. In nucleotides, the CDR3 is TGTGCCAGCAGGCGACAGAGCTCCTACGAGCAGTACTTC.

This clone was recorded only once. CDR3 nucleotide sequence: TGTGCCATCAGTGTGATAGCGGGTGTGACAGATACGCAGTATTTT. Encoded protein: CAISVIAGVTDTQYF. The gene calls are TRBV10-3 and TRBJ2-3; 7 bases are shared with TRBD2. CDR3 length: 15 residues. With V trimmed by 4 bases and J by 3 bases, 7 bases remained unmatched. CDR1 and CDR2 from the germline V gene are ENHRY and SYGVKD.

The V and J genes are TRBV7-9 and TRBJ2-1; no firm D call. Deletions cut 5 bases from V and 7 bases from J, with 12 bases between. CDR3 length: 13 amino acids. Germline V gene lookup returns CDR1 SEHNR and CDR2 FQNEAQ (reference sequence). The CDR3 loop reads CASSLQAGNEQFF. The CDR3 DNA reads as TGTGCCAGCAGCCTTCAGGCCGGGAATGAGCAGTTCTTC. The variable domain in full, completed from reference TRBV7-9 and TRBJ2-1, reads DTGVSQNPRHKITKRGQNVTFRCDPISEHNRLYWYRQTLGQGPEFLTYFQNEAQLEKSRLLSDRFSAERPKGSFSTLEIQRTEQGDSAMYLCASSLQAGNEQFFGPGTRLTVL.

CDR3 nucleotides: TGTGCCAGCAGCTTACCTAGCGGGCCCTACAATGAGCAGTTCTTC. Residues: CASSLPSGPYNEQFF. The chain has TRBV5-6 and TRBJ2-1; 8 bases fit TRBD2. Germline V CDR1 and CDR2: SGHDT, YYEEEE. The CDR3 is 15 residues long. V was pared by 2 bases and J by 2 bases, with 3 bases of the junction left unmatched.

The CDR3 nucleotides read TGCAGCGTTGAAGACCCTAGCGGGAGGGCACGGCAGTACTTC. Residues: CSVEDPSGRARQYF. The chain carries TRBV29-1 and TRBJ2-7, with 12 bases that match TRBD2. V shed 0 bases and J 9 bases; nucleotides not matched to a gene: 6. Per the germline V gene, CDR1 is SQVTM and CDR2 is ANQGSEA. This CDR3 region has 14 residues.

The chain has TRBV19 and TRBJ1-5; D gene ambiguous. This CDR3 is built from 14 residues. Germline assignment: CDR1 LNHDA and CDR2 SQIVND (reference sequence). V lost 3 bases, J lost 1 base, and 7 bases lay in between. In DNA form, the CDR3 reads TGTGCCAGTAGTATGGTGGGCAGCAATCAGCCCCAGCATTTT. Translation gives CASSMVGSNQPQHF.

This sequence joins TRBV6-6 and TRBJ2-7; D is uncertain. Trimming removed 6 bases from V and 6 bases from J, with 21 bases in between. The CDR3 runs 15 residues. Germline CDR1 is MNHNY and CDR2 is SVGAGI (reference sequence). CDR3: CASSPYWREPGEQYF. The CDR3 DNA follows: TGTGCCAGCAGCCCCTACTGGAGAGAACCAGGCGAGCAGTACTTC.

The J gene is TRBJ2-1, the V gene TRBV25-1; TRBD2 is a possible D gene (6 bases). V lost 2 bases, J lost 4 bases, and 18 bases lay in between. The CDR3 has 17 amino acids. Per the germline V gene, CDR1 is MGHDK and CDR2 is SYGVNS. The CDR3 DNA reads TGTGCCAGCAGTGAACCAGGTAGGGGACTCGCGTACAATGAGCAGTTCTTC. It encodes CASSEPGRGLAYNEQFF. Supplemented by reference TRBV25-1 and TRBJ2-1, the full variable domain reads EADIYQTPRYLVIGTGKKITLECSQTMGHDKMYWYQQDPGMELHLIHYSYGVNSTEKGDLSSESTVSRIRTEHFPLTLESARPSHTSQYLCASSEPGRGLAYNEQFFGPGTRLTVL.

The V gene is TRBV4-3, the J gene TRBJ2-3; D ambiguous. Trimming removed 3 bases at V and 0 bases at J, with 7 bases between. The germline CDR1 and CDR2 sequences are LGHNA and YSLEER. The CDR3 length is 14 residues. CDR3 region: CASSHRQSTDTQYF. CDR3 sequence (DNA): TGCGCCAGCAGCCATCGGCAGAGCACAGATACGCAGTATTTT.

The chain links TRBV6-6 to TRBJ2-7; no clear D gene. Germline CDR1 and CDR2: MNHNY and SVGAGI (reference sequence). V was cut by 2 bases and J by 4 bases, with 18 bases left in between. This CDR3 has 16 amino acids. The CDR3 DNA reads TGTGCCAGCAGTTACGCTCCCACCGGGCCTGGGTACGAGCAGTACTTC. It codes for CASSYAPTGPGYEQYF.

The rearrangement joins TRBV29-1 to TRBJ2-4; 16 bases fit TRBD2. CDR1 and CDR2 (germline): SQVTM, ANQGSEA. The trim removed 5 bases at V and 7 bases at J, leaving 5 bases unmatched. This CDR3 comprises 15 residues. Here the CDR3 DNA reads TGCAGCGTTTCGGGACTAGCGGGAGGGGGGAACATTCAGTACTTC. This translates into CSVSGLAGGGNIQYF.

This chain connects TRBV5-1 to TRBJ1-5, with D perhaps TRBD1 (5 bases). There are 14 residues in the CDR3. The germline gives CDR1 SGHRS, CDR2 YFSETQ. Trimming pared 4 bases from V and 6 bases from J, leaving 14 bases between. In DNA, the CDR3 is TGCGCCAGCAGCCCGGGGGGATTCGGTCAGCCCCAGCATTTT. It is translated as CASSPGGFGQPQHF.